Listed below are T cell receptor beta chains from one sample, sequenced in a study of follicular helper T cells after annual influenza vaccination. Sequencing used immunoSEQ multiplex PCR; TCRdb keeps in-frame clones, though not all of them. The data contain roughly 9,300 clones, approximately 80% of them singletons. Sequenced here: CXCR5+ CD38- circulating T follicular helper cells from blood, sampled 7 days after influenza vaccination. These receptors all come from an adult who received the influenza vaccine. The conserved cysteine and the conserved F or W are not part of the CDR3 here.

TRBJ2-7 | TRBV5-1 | ASSFGHGGLSYEQY
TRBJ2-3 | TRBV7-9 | ASRNTDTQY
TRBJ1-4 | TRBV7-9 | ASIRYLGTSEEKLF
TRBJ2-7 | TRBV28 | ASSGRLAGVYEQY
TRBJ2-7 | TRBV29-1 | SVTGLAGDWEQY
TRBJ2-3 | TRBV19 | ASTLAVGTDTQY
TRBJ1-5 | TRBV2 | ASKADPSNQPQH
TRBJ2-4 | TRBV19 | ASSITRVDLAKNIQY
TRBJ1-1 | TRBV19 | ASTKRGTEVVEDEAF
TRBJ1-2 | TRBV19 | ASSIQQGDGYT
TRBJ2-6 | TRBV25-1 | ASSEPGANVLT
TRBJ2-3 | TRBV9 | ASSLTPTGGGDTQY
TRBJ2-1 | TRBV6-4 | ASSDSLLRAGISYNEQF
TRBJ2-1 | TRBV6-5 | ASSKRRTGDEQF
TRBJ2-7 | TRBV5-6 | ASSSLDTSSYEQY
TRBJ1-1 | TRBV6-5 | ASSYSYYRADEAF
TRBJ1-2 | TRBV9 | ASSVGGAQSNYGYT
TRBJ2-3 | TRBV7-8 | ASSSRGLTDTQY
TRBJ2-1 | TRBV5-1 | ASRQGAFNEQF
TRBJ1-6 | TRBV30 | AWKNQQSKFNSPLH
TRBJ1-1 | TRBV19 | ASTRGGDRYTEAF
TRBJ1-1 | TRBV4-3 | ASSQDFRDGNTEAF
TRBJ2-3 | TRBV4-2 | ASSQEITDTQY
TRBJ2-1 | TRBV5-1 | ASSPGLAGGYNEQF
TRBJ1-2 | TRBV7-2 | ASSPRKGEGYT
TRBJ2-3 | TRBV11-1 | ASSLISGLSDAQY
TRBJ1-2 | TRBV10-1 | ASSANGYT
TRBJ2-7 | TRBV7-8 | ASSLESFEQY
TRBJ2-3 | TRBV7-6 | ASSLNMGTGVSTQY
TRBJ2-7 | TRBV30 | AWSWRGGSYEQY
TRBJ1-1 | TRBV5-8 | ASSRNRGGEAF
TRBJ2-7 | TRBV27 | ASSLSRIGENEQY
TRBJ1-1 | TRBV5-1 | ASSSTGDPLATEAF
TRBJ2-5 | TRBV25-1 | ASSEGDSAGGSVSQY
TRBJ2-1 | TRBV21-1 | ASRSEVATHSDNEQF
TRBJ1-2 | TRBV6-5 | ASSPGTVGHYGYT